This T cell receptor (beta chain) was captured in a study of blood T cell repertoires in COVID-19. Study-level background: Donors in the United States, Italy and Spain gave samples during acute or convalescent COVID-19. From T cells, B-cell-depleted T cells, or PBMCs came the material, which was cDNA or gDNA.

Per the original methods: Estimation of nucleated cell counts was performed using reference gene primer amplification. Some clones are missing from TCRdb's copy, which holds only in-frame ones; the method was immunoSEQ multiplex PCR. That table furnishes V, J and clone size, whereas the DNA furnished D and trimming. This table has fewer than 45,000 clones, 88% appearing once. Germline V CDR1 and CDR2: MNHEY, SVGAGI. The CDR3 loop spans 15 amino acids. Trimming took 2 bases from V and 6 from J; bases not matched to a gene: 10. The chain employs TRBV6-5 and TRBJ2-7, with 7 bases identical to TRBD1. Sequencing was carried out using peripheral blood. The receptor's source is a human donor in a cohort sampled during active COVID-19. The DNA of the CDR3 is TGTGCCAGCAGTTACACCTGGGACAGCTTCCGCGAGCAGTACTTC. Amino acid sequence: CASSYTWDSFREQYF.